The rows below give T cell receptor beta chains drawn from one sample of a study of spatial heterogeneity in lung cancer. TCRdb re-called the 5' RACE reads through MiXCR, storing one row per CDR3 protein. The sample has some 1,000 distinct CDR3 sequences; 32% are singletons. Here the sequenced sample was lung tumor tissue, taken at surgery. The receptors were sampled from a male donor with early-stage non-small cell lung cancer. Both conserved end residues are part of each CDR3. The D gene is left open where the match is weak. Where a row states a size, it is once, few, many or the class of an expanded clone; other rows omit it.

TRBJ2-1,medium-sized,TRBV18,NA,CASSLGLADHNEQFF,TGTGCCAGCTCACTTGGTCTAGCCGACCACAATGAGCAGTTCTTC
TRBJ1-5,NA,TRBV12-3/TRBV12-4,NA,CASNGRSDQPQHF,TGTGCCAGCAACGGACGGTCGGATCAGCCCCAGCATTTT
TRBJ2-3,few,TRBV5-1,NA,CASSLRTDTQYF,TGCGCCAGCAGCTTGCGGACAGATACGCAGTATTTT
TRBJ2-1,medium-sized,TRBV5-5,NA,CASSRSSAYNEQFF,TGTGCCAGCAGCAGATCTAGCGCCTACAATGAGCAGTTCTTC
TRBJ1-6,NA,TRBV2,NA,CASSEGGRNSPLHF,TGTGCCAGCAGTGAAGGAGGCAGAAATTCACCCCTCCACTTT
TRBJ2-5,NA,TRBV19,NA,CASSIGRGTQTQYF,TGTGCCAGTAGTATAGGCAGGGGGACTCAGACCCAGTACTTC
TRBJ2-1,large,TRBV30,NA,CAWIGGSSYNEQFF,TGTGCCTGGATAGGAGGGAGCTCCTACAATGAGCAGTTCTTC
TRBJ1-2,few,TRBV6-2/TRBV6-3,NA,CASRLDSNLYGYTF,TGTGCCAGCAGACTGGACAGCAACCTTTATGGCTACACCTTC
TRBJ2-1,NA,TRBV2,NA,CASSGTSYNEQFF,TGTGCCAGCAGCGGAACCTCCTACAATGAGCAGTTCTTC
TRBJ2-1,NA,TRBV2,TRBD2,CASGGLAGNEQFF,TGTGCCAGCGGGGGACTAGCAGGTAATGAGCAGTTCTTC
TRBJ2-5,few,TRBV6-6,NA,CVSRGQLGETQYF,TGTGTCAGCCGGGGGCAGCTGGGGGAGACCCAGTACTTC
TRBJ2-5,NA,TRBV5-6,TRBD1,CASSRTGGYQETQYF,TGTGCCAGCAGCCGGACAGGGGGCTACCAAGAGACCCAGTACTTC
TRBJ2-7,NA,TRBV20-1,NA,CSATPEYEQYF,TGCAGTGCTACCCCCGAGTACGAGCAGTACTTC
TRBJ2-5,medium-sized,TRBV5-6,TRBD2,CASSFSSGASTWETQYF,TGTGCCAGCAGCTTTAGCAGCGGGGCAAGCACGTGGGAGACCCAGTACTTC
TRBJ2-5,large,TRBV7-6,NA,CASSLDQETQYF,TGTGCCAGCAGCTTAGACCAAGAGACCCAGTACTTC
TRBJ2-4,NA,TRBV11-1,TRBD1,CASSVGVAGGSAKNIQYF,TGTGCCAGCAGCGTAGGTGTGGCAGGGGGCTCGGCCAAAAACATTCAGTACTTC
TRBJ2-5,NA,TRBV5-8,TRBD2,CASSGPLAGIQETQYF,TGTGCCAGCAGCGGTCCCCTAGCGGGGATCCAAGAGACCCAGTACTTC
TRBJ2-7,NA,TRBV7-6,TRBD2,CASSSTGGSTNEQYF,TGTGCCAGCAGCTCAACGGGAGGATCGACTAACGAGCAGTACTTC
TRBJ1-1,NA,TRBV19,NA,CASSISVNTEAFF,TGTGCCAGTAGTATTTCGGTGAACACTGAAGCTTTCTTT
TRBJ2-2,few,TRBV7-9,NA,CASSLGNTGELFF,TGTGCCAGCAGCTTAGGGAACACCGGGGAGCTGTTTTTT
TRBJ2-1,few,TRBV7-9,TRBD1,CASSLQGQGLSEQFF,TGTGCCAGCAGCCTCCAGGGACAGGGACTATCCGAGCAGTTCTTC
TRBJ2-1,medium-sized,TRBV6-1,TRBD2,CASTRLGPSSGAKAALNEQFF,TGTGCCAGCACCAGACTAGGACCTAGTAGCGGGGCGAAAGCGGCTCTCAATGAGCAGTTCTTC
TRBJ1-6,large,TRBV7-2,NA,CASSSNWALHF,TGTGCCAGCAGCTCAAACTGGGCCCTCCACTTT
TRBJ2-1,NA,TRBV30,TRBD2,CAWSPAWTGGEQFF,TGTGCCTGGAGCCCGGCGTGGACGGGGGGTGAGCAGTTCTTC
TRBJ2-3,NA,TRBV7-9,TRBD2,CASSGKRLAGGTDTQYF,TGTGCCAGCAGCGGCAAGCGACTAGCGGGGGGCACAGATACGCAGTATTTT
TRBJ1-2,NA,TRBV10-3,TRBD1,CAISRTGGGYGYTF,TGTGCCATCAGTCGGACAGGGGGAGGCTATGGCTACACCTTC
TRBJ2-3,few,TRBV3-1,NA,CASSPADFPSTDTQYF,TGTGCCAGCAGCCCCGCGGACTTTCCTAGCACAGATACGCAGTATTTT
TRBJ2-1,once,TRBV20-1,TRBD2,CRALAGGPYNQQFF,TGCAGGGCCCTAGCGGGAGGGCCCTACAATCAGCAGTTCTTC
TRBJ2-7,NA,TRBV28,NA,CASSQSYEQYF,TGTGCCAGCAGTCAGTCCTACGAGCAGTACTTC
TRBJ1-2,NA,TRBV9,TRBD1,CASSPTGTGIGGYTF,TGTGCCAGCAGCCCGACAGGGACTGGGATCGGCGGCTACACCTTC
TRBJ2-2,large,TRBV9,NA,CASSVGLWGLSNTGELFF,TGTGCCAGCAGCGTAGGCCTCTGGGGACTTTCGAACACCGGGGAGCTGTTTTTT
TRBJ1-5,large,TRBV3-1,NA,CASSQDRSVNQPQHF,TGTGCCAGCAGCCAAGATCGCAGCGTGAATCAGCCCCAGCATTTT
TRBJ1-6,large,TRBV20-1,NA,CSARDPSIGSPLHF,TGCAGTGCTAGAGATCCCTCGATTGGTTCACCCCTCCACTTT
TRBJ2-1,large,TRBV4-1,TRBD2,CASSRETGGRQFF,TGCGCCAGCAGCCGAGAAACGGGGGGGCGGCAGTTCTTC
TRBJ2-3,NA,TRBV5-1,NA,CASSASGQASGDTQYF,TGCGCCAGCAGCGCATCGGGACAAGCTTCCGGCGATACGCAGTATTTT
TRBJ1-1,NA,TRBV20-1,NA,CSARPGGGTEAFF,TGCAGTGCTAGACCTGGGGGCGGCACTGAAGCTTTCTTT
TRBJ1-2,few,TRBV7-8,NA,CATGERPVGYGYTF,TGTGCCACAGGCGAGAGGCCCGTTGGTTATGGCTACACCTTC
TRBJ2-7,NA,TRBV7-2,NA,CASSTTGVPGEQYF,TGTGCCAGCAGCACTACGGGAGTCCCTGGCGAGCAGTACTTC
TRBJ1-1,large,TRBV11-2,NA,CASSYDGRGRFEAFF,TGTGCCAGCAGCTACGATGGTCGGGGGCGTTTTGAAGCTTTCTTT
TRBJ2-3,NA,TRBV5-1,NA,CASSLGTTTDTQYF,TGCGCCAGCAGCTTGGGGACTACGACAGATACGCAGTATTTT
TRBJ2-1,NA,TRBV6-5,TRBD2,CASNRAGVMTSSYNEQFF,TGTGCCAGCAACCGGGCGGGAGTAATGACTAGCTCCTACAATGAGCAGTTCTTC
TRBJ1-2,medium-sized,TRBV4-2,NA,CASSQARDYGYTF,TGTGCCAGCAGCCAAGCGAGGGACTATGGCTACACCTTC
TRBJ1-4,NA,TRBV29-1,NA,CSVAWGAGNKEKLFF,TGCAGCGTCGCTTGGGGCGCAGGGAATAAAGAAAAACTGTTTTTT
TRBJ2-7,NA,TRBV2,TRBD1,CASSPGTGHPYEQYF,TGTGCCAGCAGCCCTGGGACAGGGCACCCCTACGAGCAGTACTTC
TRBJ1-3,medium-sized,TRBV5-1,NA,CASSLGTDSGNTIYF,TGCGCCAGCAGCTTAGGGACGGACTCTGGAAACACCATATATTTT
TRBJ1-2,large,TRBV5-6,NA,CASRDRIRYGYTF,TGTGCCAGCAGAGACAGGATCCGCTATGGCTACACCTTC
TRBJ2-2,NA,TRBV6-2/TRBV6-3,NA,CASSPPRALVGGELFF,TGTGCCAGCAGTCCCCCGCGGGCTCTCGTTGGCGGGGAGCTGTTTTTT
TRBJ1-1,NA,TRBV30,TRBD1,CAWTGQGASAEAFF,TGTGCCTGGACCGGACAGGGAGCCTCGGCTGAAGCTTTCTTT
TRBJ2-1,medium-sized,TRBV4-2,TRBD2,CASSQGQGLAGGTLREQFF,TGTGCCAGCAGCCAAGGCCAGGGACTAGCGGGAGGTACCCTGCGTGAGCAGTTCTTC
TRBJ2-3,NA,TRBV28,TRBD2,CASSPLRLAERTDTQYF,TGTGCCAGCAGTCCGCTGAGACTAGCGGAACGCACAGATACGCAGTATTTT
TRBJ2-3,medium-sized,TRBV5-4,TRBD2,CASSLNLAGGDTQYF,TGTGCCAGCAGCTTAAACCTAGCGGGGGGGGATACGCAGTATTTT
TRBJ1-5,few,TRBV12-3/TRBV12-4,NA,CASSVQGSYQPQHF,TGTGCCAGCAGTGTACAGGGTTCATATCAGCCCCAGCATTTT
TRBJ2-1,large,TRBV7-2,NA,CASSLAGGRGNEQFF,TGTGCCAGCAGCTTAGCTGGCGGTAGGGGCAATGAGCAGTTCTTC
TRBJ2-5,large,TRBV5-4,NA,CASSLMKGIGETQYF,TGTGCCAGCAGCTTAATGAAAGGGATCGGGGAGACCCAGTACTTC
TRBJ2-3,NA,TRBV4-1,NA,CASSQDRYTQYF,TGCGCCAGCAGCCAAGATCGCTATACGCAGTATTTT
TRBJ2-1,large,TRBV18,TRBD2,CASSPNRGDNEQFF,TGTGCCAGCTCACCAAACCGGGGGGACAATGAGCAGTTCTTC
TRBJ2-1,NA,TRBV10-3,NA,CAISDLGNEQFF,TGTGCCATCAGTGACTTGGGGAATGAGCAGTTCTTC